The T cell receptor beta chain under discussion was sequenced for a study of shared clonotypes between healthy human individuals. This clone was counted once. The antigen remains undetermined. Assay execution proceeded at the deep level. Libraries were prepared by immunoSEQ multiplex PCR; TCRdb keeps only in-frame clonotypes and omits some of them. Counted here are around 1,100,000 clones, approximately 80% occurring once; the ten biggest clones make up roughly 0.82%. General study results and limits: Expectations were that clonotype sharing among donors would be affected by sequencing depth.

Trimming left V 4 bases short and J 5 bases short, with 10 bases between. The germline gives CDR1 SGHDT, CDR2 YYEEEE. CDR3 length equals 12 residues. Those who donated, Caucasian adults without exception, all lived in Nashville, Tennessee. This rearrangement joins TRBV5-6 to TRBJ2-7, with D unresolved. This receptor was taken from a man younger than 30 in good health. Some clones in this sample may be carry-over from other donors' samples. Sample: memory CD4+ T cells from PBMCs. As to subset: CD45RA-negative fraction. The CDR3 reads CASSALGDEQYF. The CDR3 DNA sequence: TGTGCCAGCAGCGCCCTAGGCGACGAGCAGTACTTC.